In this sample, the clone carrying this TCR beta chain turned up once. The germline V gene encodes CDR1 MNHEY and CDR2 SMNVEV (reference sequence). This CDR3 comprises 12 residues. The ends were cut back, 7 bases at V and 4 bases at J, with 7 bases in the middle. This entry comes from a study of CD8 T cells in Susac syndrome. CD8+ and CD4+ T cells from blood underwent TCR beta sequencing. Controls matched for age and sex were healthy donors. Random hexamers served to reverse transcribe roughly 0.45 to 1 ug RNA. The authors amplified TCR beta CDR3 across 54 Vbeta and 13 Jbeta using immunoSEQ multiplex PCR. TCRdb analysed the immunoSEQ multiplex PCR reads with MiXCR anew, one entry per CDR3 protein. The table lists 70,000 or so distinct CDR3 sequences, 95% of them singletons, with roughly 0.22% in the top ten.

Sequenced sample: CD8+ T cells from PBMCs. This TCR was sampled from a human donor in good health. The rearrangement joins TRBV27 to TRBJ2-2; D is possibly TRBD1 (5 bases). CDR3: CASTQGTGELFF. CDR3 sequence (DNA): TGTGCCAGCACCCAGGGCACCGGGGAGCTGTTTTTT.